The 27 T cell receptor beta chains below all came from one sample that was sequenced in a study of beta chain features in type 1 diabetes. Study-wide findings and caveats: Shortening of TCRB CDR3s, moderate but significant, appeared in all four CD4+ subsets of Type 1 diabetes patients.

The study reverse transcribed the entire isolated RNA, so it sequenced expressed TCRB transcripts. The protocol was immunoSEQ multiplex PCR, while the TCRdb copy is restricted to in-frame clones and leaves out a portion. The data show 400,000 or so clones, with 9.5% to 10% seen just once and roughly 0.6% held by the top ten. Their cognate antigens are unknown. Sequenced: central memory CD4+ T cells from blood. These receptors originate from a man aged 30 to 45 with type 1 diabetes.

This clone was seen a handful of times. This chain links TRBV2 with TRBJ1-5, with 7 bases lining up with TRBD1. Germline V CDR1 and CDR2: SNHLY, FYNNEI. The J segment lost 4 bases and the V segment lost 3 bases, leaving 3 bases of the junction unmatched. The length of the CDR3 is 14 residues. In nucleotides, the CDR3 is TGTGCCAGCAGTGAGGGCAGGGGGAATCAGCCCCAGCATTTT. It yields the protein CASSEGRGNQPQHF.

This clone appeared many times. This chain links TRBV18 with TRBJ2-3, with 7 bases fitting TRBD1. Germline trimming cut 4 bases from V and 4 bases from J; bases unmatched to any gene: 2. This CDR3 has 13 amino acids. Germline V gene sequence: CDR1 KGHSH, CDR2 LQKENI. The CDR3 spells CASSRGGADTQYF. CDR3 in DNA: TGTGCCAGCTCACGAGGGGGCGCAGATACGCAGTATTTT.

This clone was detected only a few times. CDR3 residues: CASGIQGGTDTQYF. The DNA of the CDR3 is TGTGCCAGCGGCATACAGGGCGGCACAGATACGCAGTATTTT. J is TRBJ2-3 and V is TRBV11-2; maybe TRBD1 (6 bases). Trimming took 8 bases from V and 1 from J, leaving 13 bases between them. The CDR3 has 14 amino acids. CDR1 and CDR2 (germline): SGHAT, FQNNGV.

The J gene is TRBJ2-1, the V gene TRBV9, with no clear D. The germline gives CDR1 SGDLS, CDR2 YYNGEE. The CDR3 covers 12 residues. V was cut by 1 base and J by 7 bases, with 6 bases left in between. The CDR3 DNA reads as TGTGCCAGCAGCGTAAGGTGGAATGAGCAGTTCTTC. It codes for CASSVRWNEQFF.

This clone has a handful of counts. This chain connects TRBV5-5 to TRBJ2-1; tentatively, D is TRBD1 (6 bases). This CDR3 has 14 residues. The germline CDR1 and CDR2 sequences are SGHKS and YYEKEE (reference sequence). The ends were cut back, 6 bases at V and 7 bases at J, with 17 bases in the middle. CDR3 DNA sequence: TGTGCCAGCATCGGCTTAAACAGGGAGAATGAGCAGTTCTTC. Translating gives CASIGLNRENEQFF.

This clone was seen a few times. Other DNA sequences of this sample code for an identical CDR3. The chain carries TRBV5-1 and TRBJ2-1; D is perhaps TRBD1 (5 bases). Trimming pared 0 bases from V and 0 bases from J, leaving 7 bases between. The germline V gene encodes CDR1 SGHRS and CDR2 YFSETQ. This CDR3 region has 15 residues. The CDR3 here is CASSLGGSSYNEQFF. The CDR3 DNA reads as TGCGCCAGCAGCTTGGGGGGCAGCTCCTACAATGAGCAGTTCTTC.

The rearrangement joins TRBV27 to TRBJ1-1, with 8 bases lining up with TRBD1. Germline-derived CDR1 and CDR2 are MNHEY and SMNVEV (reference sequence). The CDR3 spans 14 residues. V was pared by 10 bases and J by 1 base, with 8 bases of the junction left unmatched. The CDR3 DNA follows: TGTGCCATACGCCGGGACAGGTCGAACACTGAAGCTTTCTTT. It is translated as CAIRRDRSNTEAFF.

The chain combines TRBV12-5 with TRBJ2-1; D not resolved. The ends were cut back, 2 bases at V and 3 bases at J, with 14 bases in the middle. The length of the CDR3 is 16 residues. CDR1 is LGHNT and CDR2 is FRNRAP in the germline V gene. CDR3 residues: CASGLTPKPVYNEQFF. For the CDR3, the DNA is TGTGCTAGTGGTTTGACACCTAAACCGGTCTACAATGAGCAGTTCTTC.

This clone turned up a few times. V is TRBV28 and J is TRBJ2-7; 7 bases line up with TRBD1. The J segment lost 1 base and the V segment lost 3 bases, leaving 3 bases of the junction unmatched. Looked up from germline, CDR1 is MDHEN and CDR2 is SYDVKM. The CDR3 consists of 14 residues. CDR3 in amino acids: CASSLVRGSYEQYF. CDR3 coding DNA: TGTGCCAGCAGTTTGGTCAGGGGGTCCTACGAGCAGTACTTC.

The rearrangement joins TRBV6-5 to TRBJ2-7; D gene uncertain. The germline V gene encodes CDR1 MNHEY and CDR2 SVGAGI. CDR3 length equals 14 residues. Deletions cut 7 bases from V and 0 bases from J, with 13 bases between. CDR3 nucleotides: TGTGCCAGCATCCGAATCAGTCCCTCCTACGAGCAGTACTTC. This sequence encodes CASIRISPSYEQYF.

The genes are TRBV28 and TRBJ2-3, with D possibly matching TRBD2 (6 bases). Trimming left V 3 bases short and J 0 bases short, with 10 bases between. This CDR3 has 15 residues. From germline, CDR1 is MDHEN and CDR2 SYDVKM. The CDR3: CASSFSAGSTDTQYF. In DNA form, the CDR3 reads TGTGCCAGCAGTTTTTCGGCGGGGAGCACAGATACGCAGTATTTT.

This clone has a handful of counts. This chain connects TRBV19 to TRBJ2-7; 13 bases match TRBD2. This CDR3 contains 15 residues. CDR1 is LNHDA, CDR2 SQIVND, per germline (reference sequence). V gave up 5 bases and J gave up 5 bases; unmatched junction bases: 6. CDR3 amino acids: CASSWTSGSMDEQYF. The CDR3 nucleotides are TGTGCCAGTAGTTGGACTAGCGGGAGTATGGACGAGCAGTACTTC.

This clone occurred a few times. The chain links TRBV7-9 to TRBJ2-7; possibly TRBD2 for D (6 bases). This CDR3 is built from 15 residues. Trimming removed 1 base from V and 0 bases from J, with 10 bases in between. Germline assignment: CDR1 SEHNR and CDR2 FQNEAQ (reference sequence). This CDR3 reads CASSLVGLPSYEQYF. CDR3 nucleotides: TGTGCCAGCAGCTTAGTGGGACTGCCCTCCTACGAGCAGTACTTC.

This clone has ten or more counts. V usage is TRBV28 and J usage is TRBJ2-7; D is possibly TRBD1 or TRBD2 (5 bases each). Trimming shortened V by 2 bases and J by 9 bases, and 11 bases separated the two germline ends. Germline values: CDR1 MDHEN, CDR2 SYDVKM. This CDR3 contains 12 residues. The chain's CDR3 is CASSLGTIAQYF. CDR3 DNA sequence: TGTGCCAGCAGTTTAGGGACGATCGCGCAGTACTTC. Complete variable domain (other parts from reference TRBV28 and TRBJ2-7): DVKVTQSSRYLVKRTGEKVFLECVQDMDHENMFWYRQDPGLGLRLIYFSYDVKMKEKGDIPEGYSVSREKKERFSLILESASTNQTSMYLCASSLGTIAQYFGPGTRLTVT.

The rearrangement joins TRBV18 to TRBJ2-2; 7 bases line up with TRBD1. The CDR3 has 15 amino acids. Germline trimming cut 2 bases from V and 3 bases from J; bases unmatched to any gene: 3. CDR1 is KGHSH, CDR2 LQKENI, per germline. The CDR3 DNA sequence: TGTGCCAGCTCACCAAGGGACAGCTACACCGGGGAGCTGTTTTTT. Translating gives CASSPRDSYTGELFF. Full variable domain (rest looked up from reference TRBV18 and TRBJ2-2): NAGVMQNPRHLVRRRGQEARLRCSPMKGHSHVYWYRQLPEEGLKFMVYLQKENIIDESGMPKERFSAEFPKEGPSILRIQQVVRGDSAAYFCASSPRDSYTGELFFGEGSRLTVL.

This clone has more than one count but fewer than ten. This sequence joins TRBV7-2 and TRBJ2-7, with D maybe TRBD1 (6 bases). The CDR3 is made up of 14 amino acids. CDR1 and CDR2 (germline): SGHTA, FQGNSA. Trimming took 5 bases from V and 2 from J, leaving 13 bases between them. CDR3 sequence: CASSRSRTAYEQYF. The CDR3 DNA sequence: TGTGCCAGCAGCCGGAGTAGGACAGCCTACGAGCAGTACTTC.

The CDR3 DNA follows: TGTGCCAGCAGCTTAGTCGGCAGGGGTTACGAAAAACTGTTTTTT. Translating gives CASSLVGRGYEKLFF. The V and J genes are TRBV7-2 and TRBJ1-4, with D tentatively TRBD1 (6 bases). CDR3 length: 15 amino acids. Trimming stripped 1 base from V and 8 bases from J, with 14 bases between. Germline V lookup: CDR1 SGHTA, CDR2 FQGNSA.

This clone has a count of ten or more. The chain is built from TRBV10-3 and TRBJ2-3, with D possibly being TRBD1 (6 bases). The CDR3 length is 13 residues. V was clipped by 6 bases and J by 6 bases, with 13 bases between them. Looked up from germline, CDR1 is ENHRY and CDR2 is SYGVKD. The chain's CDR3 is CAIRSQGTDTQYF. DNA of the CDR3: TGTGCCATCAGATCACAGGGAACGGATACGCAGTATTTT.

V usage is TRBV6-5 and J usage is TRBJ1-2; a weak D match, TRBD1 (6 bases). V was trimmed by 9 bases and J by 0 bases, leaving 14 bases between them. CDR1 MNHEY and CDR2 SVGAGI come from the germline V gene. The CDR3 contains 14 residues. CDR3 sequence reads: CASLDRTSNYGYTF. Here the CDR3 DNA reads TGTGCCAGTCTTGACAGGACTTCTAACTATGGCTACACCTTC.

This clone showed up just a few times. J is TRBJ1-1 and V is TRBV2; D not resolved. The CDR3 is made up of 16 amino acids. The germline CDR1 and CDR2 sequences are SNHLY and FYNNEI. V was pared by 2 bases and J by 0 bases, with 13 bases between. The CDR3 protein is CASSEWEIVVNTEAFF. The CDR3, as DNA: TGTGCCAGCAGTGAATGGGAGATAGTAGTGAACACTGAAGCTTTCTTT. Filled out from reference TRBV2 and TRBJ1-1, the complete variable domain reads EPEVTQTPSHQVTQMGQEVILRCVPISNHLYFYWYRQILGQKVEFLVSFYNNEISEKSEIFDDQFSVERPDGSNFTLKIRSTKLEDSAMYFCASSEWEIVVNTEAFFGQGTRLTVV.

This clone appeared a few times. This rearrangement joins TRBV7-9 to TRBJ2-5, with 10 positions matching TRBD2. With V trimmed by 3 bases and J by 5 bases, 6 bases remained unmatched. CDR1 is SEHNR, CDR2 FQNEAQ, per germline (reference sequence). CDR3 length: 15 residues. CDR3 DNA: TGTGCCAGCAGCTTGCAAAGCGGGAGGGATGAGACCCAGTACTTC. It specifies CASSLQSGRDETQYF. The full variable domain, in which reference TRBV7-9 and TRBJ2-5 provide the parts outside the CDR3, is DTGVSQNPRHKITKRGQNVTFRCDPISEHNRLYWYRQTLGQGPEFLTYFQNEAQLEKSRLLSDRFSAERPKGSFSTLEIQRTEQGDSAMYLCASSLQSGRDETQYFGPGTRLLVL.

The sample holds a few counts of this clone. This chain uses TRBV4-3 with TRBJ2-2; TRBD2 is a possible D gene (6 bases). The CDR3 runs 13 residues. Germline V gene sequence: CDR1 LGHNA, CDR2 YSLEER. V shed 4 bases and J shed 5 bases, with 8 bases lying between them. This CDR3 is CASSPGDTGELFF. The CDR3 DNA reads TGCGCCAGCAGCCCGGGGGATACCGGGGAGCTGTTTTTT.

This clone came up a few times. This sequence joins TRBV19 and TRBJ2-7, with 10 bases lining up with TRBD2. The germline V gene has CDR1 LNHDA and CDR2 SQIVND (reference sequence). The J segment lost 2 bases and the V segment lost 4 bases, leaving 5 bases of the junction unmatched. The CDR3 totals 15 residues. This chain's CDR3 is CASSTVAGGPYEQYF. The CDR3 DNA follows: TGTGCCAGTAGTACCGTAGCGGGAGGCCCCTACGAGCAGTACTTC.

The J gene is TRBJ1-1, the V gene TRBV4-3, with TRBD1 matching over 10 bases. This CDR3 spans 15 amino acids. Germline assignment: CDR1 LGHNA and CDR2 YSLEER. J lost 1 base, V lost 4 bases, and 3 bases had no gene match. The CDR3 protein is CASSRQGAPNTEAFF. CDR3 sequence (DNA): TGCGCCAGCAGCCGACAGGGGGCGCCGAACACTGAAGCTTTCTTT.

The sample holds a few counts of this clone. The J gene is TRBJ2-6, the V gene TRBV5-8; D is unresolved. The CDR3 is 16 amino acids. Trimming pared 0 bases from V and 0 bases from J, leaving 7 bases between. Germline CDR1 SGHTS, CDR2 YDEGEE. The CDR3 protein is CASSLGYSSGANVLTF. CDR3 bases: TGTGCCAGCAGCTTGGGGTATTCCTCTGGGGCCAACGTCCTGACTTTC.

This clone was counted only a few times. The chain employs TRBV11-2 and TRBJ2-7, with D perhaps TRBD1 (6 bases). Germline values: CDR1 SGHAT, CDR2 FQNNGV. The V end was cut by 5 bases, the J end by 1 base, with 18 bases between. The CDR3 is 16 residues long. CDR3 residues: CASSDRGADSSYEQYF. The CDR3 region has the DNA TGTGCCAGCAGCGACCGGGGAGCGGACAGTTCCTACGAGCAGTACTTC.

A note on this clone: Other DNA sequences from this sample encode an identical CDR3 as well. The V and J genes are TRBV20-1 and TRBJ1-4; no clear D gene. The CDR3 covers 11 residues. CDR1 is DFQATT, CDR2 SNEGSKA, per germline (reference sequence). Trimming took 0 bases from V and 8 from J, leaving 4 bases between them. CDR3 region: CSARDREKLFF. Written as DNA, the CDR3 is TGCAGTGCTAGAGATAGAGAAAAACTGTTTTTT.